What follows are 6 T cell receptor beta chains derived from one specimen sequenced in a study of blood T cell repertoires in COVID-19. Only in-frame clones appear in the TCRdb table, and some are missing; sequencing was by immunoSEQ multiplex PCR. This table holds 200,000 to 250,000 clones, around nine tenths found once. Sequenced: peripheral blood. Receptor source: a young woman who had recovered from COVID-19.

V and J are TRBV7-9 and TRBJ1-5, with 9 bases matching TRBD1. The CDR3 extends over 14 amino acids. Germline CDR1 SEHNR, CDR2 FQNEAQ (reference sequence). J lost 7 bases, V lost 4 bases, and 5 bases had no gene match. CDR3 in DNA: TGTGCCAGCAGCTCAGGGACAGGGCGGCAGCCCCAGCATTTT. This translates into CASSSGTGRQPQHF.

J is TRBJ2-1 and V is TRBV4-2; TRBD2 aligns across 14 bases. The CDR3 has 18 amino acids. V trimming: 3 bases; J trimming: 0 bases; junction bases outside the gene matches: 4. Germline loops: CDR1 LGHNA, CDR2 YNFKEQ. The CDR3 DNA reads TGTGCCAGCAGCCAGACTAGCGGGAGGGCCCTCTCCTACAATGAGCAGTTCTTC. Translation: CASSQTSGRALSYNEQFF.

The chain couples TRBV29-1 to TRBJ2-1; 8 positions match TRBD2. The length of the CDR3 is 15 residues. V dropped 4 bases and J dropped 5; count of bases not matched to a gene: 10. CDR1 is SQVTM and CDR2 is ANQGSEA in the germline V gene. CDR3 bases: TGCAGCGTTGGTTGGCGGGAGGCGCCGGACAATGAGCAGTTCTTC. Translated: CSVGWREAPDNEQFF.

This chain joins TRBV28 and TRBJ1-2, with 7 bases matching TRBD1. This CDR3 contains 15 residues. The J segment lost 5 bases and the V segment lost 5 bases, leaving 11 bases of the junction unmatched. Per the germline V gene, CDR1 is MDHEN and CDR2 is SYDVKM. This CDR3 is CASSTTGESWYGYTF. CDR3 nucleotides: TGTGCCAGCAGTACCACAGGGGAGAGTTGGTATGGCTACACCTTC.

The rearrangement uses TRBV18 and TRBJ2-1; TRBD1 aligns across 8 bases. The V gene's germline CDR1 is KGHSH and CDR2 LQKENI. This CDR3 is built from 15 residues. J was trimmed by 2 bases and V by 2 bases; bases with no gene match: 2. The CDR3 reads CASSPGTGPYNEQFF. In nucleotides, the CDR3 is TGTGCCAGCTCACCAGGGACAGGACCCTACAATGAGCAGTTCTTC.

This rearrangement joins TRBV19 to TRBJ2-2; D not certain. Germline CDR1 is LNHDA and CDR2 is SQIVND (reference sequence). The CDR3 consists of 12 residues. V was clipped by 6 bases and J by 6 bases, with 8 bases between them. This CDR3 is CASSRVPGELFF. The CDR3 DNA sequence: TGTGCCAGTAGCCGGGTGCCCGGGGAGCTGTTTTTT.